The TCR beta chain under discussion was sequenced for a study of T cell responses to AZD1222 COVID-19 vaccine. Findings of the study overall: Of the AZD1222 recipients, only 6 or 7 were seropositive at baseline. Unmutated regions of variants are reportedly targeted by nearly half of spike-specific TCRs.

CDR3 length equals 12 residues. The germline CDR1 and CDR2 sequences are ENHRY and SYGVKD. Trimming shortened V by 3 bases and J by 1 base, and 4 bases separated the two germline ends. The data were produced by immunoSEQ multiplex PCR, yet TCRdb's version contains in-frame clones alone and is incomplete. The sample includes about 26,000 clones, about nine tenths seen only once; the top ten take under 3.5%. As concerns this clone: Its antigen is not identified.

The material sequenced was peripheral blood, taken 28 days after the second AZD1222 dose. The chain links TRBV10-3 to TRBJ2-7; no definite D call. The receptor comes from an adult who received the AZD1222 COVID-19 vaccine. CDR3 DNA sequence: TGTGCCATCAGTGACAGATCCTACGAGCAGTACTTC. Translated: CAISDRSYEQYF.